The source of this TCR beta chain is a study of T cell changes during pregnancy in multiple sclerosis. CDR3 length equals 14 residues. Germline lookup yields CDR1 SGHNT and CDR2 YENEEA. V lost 4 bases and J lost 2; bases outside the gene matches: 5. Using immunoSEQ multiplex PCR, the repertoire was profiled, and TCRdb retains in-frame clones only, with some absent. The sample holds under 95,000 clones; around 93% are singletons and the top ten take about 0.8%. This rearrangement joins TRBV11-3 to TRBJ2-7; 7 bases align to TRBD1. Sequencing used peripheral blood, obtained in the second trimester of pregnancy. The clonotype originates from a female donor in good health, enrolled as a control in a pregnancy study. Here the CDR3 reads CASSYNRGPYEQYF. CDR3 nucleotides: TGTGCCAGCAGCTATAACAGGGGCCCCTACGAGCAGTACTTC.